The clone carrying this T cell receptor beta chain was seen at least ten times. The sequenced template was RNA, covering the TCR beta CDR3 region. Following a first-round RT-PCR that used HTBI primers, a second-round multiplex PCR was carried out. TCRdb re-derived calls from the multiplex PCR reads in MiXCR, one entry per CDR3 protein. This sample yields just over 400,000 distinct CDR3 sequences, of which around 21% are seen a single time; around 3% belongs to the top ten. The CDR3 loop spans 15 amino acids. V lost 5 bases to trimming and J lost 1 base; unmatched junction nucleotides: 4. Germline CDR1 and CDR2: MNHEY and SMNVEV (reference sequence). This specimen comes from a study of Graves' ophthalmopathy and Graves' hyperthyroidism.

The V call is TRBV27, the J call TRBJ1-3, with 8 bases fitting TRBD1. Sequencing was carried out using peripheral blood. The clonotype comes from a woman under 30 with stable Graves' hyperthyroidism. CDR3 region: CASSPDRGSGNTIYF. CDR3 nucleotides: TGTGCCAGCAGTCCCGACAGGGGATCTGGAAACACCATATATTTT.